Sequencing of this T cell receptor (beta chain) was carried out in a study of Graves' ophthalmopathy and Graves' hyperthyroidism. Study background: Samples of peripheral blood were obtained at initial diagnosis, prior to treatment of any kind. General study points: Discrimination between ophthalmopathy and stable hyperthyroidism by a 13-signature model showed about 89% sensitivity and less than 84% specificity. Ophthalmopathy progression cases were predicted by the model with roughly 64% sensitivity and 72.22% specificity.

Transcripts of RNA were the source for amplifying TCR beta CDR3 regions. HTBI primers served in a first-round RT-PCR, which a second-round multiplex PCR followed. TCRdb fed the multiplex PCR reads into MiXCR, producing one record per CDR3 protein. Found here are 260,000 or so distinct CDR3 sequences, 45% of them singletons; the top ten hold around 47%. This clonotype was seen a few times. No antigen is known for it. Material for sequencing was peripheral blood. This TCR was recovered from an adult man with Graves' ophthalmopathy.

The CDR3 coding sequence is TGTGCCATCAGTGTAGACAGGGAGGAGACCCAGTACTTC. Its translation is CAISVDREETQYF. The chain joins TRBV10-3 to TRBJ2-5; 7 bases align to TRBD1. The germline gives CDR1 ENHRY, CDR2 SYGVKD. V trimming: 4 bases; J trimming: 5 bases; junction bases outside the gene matches: 4. The CDR3 extends over 13 amino acids.